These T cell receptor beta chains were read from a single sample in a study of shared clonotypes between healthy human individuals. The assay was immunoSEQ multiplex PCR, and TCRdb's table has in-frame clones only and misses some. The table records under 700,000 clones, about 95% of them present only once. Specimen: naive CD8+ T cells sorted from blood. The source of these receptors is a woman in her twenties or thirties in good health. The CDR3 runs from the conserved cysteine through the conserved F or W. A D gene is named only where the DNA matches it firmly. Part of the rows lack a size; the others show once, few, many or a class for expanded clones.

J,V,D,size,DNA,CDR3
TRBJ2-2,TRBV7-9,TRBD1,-,TGTGCCAGCAGCTTAGCGGACAGGGCATCCGGGGAGCTGTTTTTT,CASSLADRASGELFF
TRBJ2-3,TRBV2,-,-,TGTGCCAGCAGTGAATTAAGGACAGATACGCAGTATTTT,CASSELRTDTQYF
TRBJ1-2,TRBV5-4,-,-,TGTGCCAGCAGCTTCTCAGGGGTTTTAAACTATGGCTACACCTTC,CASSFSGVLNYGYTF
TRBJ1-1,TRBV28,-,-,TGTGCCAGCAGCCGCAGTATCATGAACACTGAAGCTTTCTTT,CASSRSIMNTEAFF
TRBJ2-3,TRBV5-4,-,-,TGTGCCAGTCGGGAGCCAAGCACAGATACGCAGTATTTT,CASREPSTDTQYF
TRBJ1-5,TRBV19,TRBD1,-,TGTGCCAGTAGTAGGGGAACAGGGGCCTATAGCAATCAGCCCCAGCATTTT,CASSRGTGAYSNQPQHF
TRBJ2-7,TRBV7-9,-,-,TGTGCCAGCAGCTTAGGGTTAGGGGGGACCTACGAGCAGTACTTC,CASSLGLGGTYEQYF
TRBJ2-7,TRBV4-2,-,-,TGTGCCAGCAGCCAAGAAGATACCTCCTACGAGCAGTACTTC,CASSQEDTSYEQYF
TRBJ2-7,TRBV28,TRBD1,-,TGTGCCAGCAAAACCGGGACAGGGGTGACCTACGAGCAGTACTTC,CASKTGTGVTYEQYF
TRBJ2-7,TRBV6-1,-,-,TGTGCCAGCAGAGAGATCTCCTACGAGCAGTACTTC,CASREISYEQYF
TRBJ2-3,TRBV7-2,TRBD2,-,TGTGCCAGCATTCTAATGGCGGGAGTTCCAGATACGCAGTATTTT,CASILMAGVPDTQYF
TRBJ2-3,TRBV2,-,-,TGTGCCAGACTTAAGGGTGCGACAGATACGCAGTATTTT,CARLKGATDTQYF
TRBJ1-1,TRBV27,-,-,TGTGCCAGCAGTTTTTGGGGAGAACTGAACACTGAAGCTTTCTTT,CASSFWGELNTEAFF
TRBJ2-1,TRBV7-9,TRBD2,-,TGTGCCAGCAGCCATTATGGGGGGGAACAGTTCTTC,CASSHYGGEQFF
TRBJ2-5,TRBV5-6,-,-,TGTGCCAGCAGGACTAGTTTCGGGGGCGGGCCAGGACAAGAGACCCAGTACTTC,CASRTSFGGGPGQETQYF
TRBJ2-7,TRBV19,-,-,TGTGCCAGTAGTATAAAAGGGGCCTCCTACGAGCAGTACTTC,CASSIKGASYEQYF
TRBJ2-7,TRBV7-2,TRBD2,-,TGTGCCAGCAGGCCGGGACTAGCGGAAATCTACGAGCAGTACTTC,CASRPGLAEIYEQYF
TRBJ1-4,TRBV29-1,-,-,TGCAGCGTCGGGGACGGCCTTAATGAAAAACTGTTTTTT,CSVGDGLNEKLFF
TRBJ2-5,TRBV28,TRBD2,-,TGTGCCAGCAGTTTAATGCGGGAGCCGCAAGAGACCCAGTACTTC,CASSLMREPQETQYF
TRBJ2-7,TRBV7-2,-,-,TGTGCCAGCAGCTTAGATCCTAGCGCAGCTCTCGAGCAGTACTTC,CASSLDPSAALEQYF
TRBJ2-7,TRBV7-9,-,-,TGTGCCAGCAGCCCCCACCTCCCGGGACGTATCTACGAGCAGTACTTC,CASSPHLPGRIYEQYF
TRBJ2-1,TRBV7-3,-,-,TGTGCCAGCAGCCTACGGACAAATCGGGGTGAGCAGTTCTTC,CASSLRTNRGEQFF
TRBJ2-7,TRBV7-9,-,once,TGTGCCAGCAGCTTAGCGGGGAGCGGCGATTACGAGCAGTACTTC,CASSLAGSGDYEQYF
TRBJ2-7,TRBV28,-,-,TGTGCCAGCAGTTTAGGGCAAACGTACGAGCAGTACTTC,CASSLGQTYEQYF
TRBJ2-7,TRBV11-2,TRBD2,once,TGTGCCAGCAGCTACGCGGGGGACTCCTACGAGCAGTACTTC,CASSYAGDSYEQYF